This T cell receptor beta chain was retrieved from a study of control samples from healthy donors and cancer patients. V dropped 4 bases and J dropped 0; count of bases not matched to a gene: 4. This CDR3 comprises 15 residues. The germline V gene encodes CDR1 SGHAT and CDR2 FQNNGV. Libraries were prepared by immunoSEQ multiplex PCR; TCRdb keeps only in-frame clonotypes and omits some of them. Of 50,000 to 55,000 clones listed, roughly 90% are singletons. This sequence originates from a man aged 40-49 years with colorectal cancer. The chain carries TRBV11-2 and TRBJ2-7; 9 nucleotides align to TRBD1. The sample consisted of PBMCs. The CDR3 here is CASSSPDRGSYEQYF. The CDR3 DNA sequence: TGTGCCAGCAGCTCCCCGGACAGGGGCTCCTACGAGCAGTACTTC.